Presented here are 7 T cell receptor beta chains from one specimen sequenced in a study of cytomegalovirus exposure and HLA in healthy donors. Primers included in the PCR were 60 Vbeta and 13 Jbeta primers. This table comes from immunoSEQ multiplex PCR, and its TCRdb copy is limited to in-frame clones, with some not included. The sample consists of 130,000 or so clones, approximately 57% of them appearing once. Sequencing was done on a sample of PBMCs. Every receptor here comes from a male donor in good health and CMV-seronegative.

In this sample, this clone turned up many times. V and J are TRBV4-2 and TRBJ1-1; a weak D match, TRBD1 (5 bases). The V end lost 10 bases, the J end lost 1 base, and 22 bases lay between the germline ends. Germline V gene data show CDR1 as LGHNA and CDR2 as YNFKEQ. This CDR3 spans 16 amino acids. CDR3 nucleotide sequence: TGTGCCACCGGGCATCCGGGGGTTACTCGGAACACTGAAGCTTTCTTT. Encoded protein: CATGHPGVTRNTEAFF.

CDR3 DNA sequence: TGTGCCAGCAGGGTACAGGGGGCGAATGGGTTAGAAGCTTTCTTT. This translates into CASRVQGANGLEAFF. The V call is TRBV2, the J call TRBJ1-1, with TRBD1 matching over 9 bases. The germline V gene has CDR1 SNHLY and CDR2 FYNNEI. Trimming took 6 bases from V and 8 from J; bases not matched to a gene: 13. This CDR3 has 15 residues.

The chain has TRBV10-2 and TRBJ1-6, with 7 bases matching TRBD1. Germline V CDR1 and CDR2: WSHSY, SAAADI. The CDR3 spans 17 residues. The V gene end was trimmed by 6 bases and the J gene end by 4 bases; junction bases not matched to a gene: 12. The CDR3 spells CASSPAPTGTYNSPLHF. In nucleotides, the CDR3 is TGCGCCAGCAGCCCCGCGCCGACAGGGACTTATAATTCACCCCTCCACTTT.

This chain uses TRBV5-6 with TRBJ1-1; TRBD1 matches 7 bases. Germline CDR1 SGHDT, CDR2 YYEEEE. This CDR3 is built from 15 residues. The V gene end was trimmed by 3 bases and the J gene end by 3 bases; junction bases not matched to a gene: 8. The CDR3 spells CASSSADRRDTEAFF. The CDR3 nucleotides read TGTGCCAGCAGCTCAGCGGACAGGAGGGACACTGAAGCTTTCTTT. The variable domain in full, with the rest retrieved from reference TRBV5-6 and TRBJ1-1, is DAGVTQSPTHLIKTRGQQVTLRCSPKSGHDTVSWYQQALGQGPQFIFQYYEEEERQRGNFPDRFSGHQFPNYSSELNVNALLLGDSALYLCASSSADRRDTEAFFGQGTRLTVV.

V gene TRBV4-1 combines with J gene TRBJ2-3; 8 positions match TRBD2. This CDR3 has 17 residues. Germline V gene data show CDR1 as MGHRA and CDR2 as YSYEKL. V lost 6 bases, J lost 2 bases, and 13 bases stayed unmatched. CDR3 sequence: CASRSPIAGRNTDTQYF. CDR3 DNA: TGCGCCAGCAGATCCCCGATAGCGGGGCGAAACACAGATACGCAGTATTTT.

V and J are TRBV6-5 and TRBJ2-3; no clear D. This CDR3 contains 15 residues. The V end lost 5 bases, the J end lost 2 bases, and 14 bases lay between the germline ends. Per the germline V gene, CDR1 is MNHEY and CDR2 is SVGAGI. The DNA of the CDR3 is TGTGCCAGCAGTGGTCGGGTCTCTCCCACAGATACGCAGTATTTT. It codes for CASSGRVSPTDTQYF.

The CDR3 coding sequence is TGTGCCACGGCAGGGGGTTTTGGTTCACCCCTCCACTTT. It specifies CATAGGFGSPLHF. The V call is TRBV19, the J call TRBJ1-6, with TRBD1 identical over 7 bases. Germline trimming cut 10 bases from V and 9 bases from J; bases unmatched to any gene: 9. Germline V gene sequence: CDR1 LNHDA, CDR2 SQIVND (reference sequence). This CDR3 has 13 amino acids. Based on the CDR3 plus reference TRBV19 and TRBJ1-6, the full variable domain is DGGITQSPKYLFRKEGQNVTLSCEQNLNHDAMYWYRQDPGQGLRLIYYSQIVNDFQKGDIAEGYSVSREKKESFPLTVTSAQKNPTAFYLCATAGGFGSPLHFGNGTRLTVT.